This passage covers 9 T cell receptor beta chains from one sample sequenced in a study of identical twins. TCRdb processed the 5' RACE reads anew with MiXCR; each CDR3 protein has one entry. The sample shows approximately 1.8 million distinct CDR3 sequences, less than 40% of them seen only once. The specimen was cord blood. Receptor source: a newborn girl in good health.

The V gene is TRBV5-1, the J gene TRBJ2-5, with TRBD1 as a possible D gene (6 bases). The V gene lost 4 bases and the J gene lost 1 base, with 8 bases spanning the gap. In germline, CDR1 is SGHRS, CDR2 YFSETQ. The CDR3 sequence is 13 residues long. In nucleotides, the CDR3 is TGCGCCAGCAGCACGGACAGCCAAGAGACCCAGTACTTC. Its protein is CASSTDSQETQYF.

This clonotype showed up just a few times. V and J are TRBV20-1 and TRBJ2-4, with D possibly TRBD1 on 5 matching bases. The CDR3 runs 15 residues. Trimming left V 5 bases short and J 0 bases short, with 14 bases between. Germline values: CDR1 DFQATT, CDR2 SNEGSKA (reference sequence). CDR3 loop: CSARQQRLAKNIQYF. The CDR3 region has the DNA TGCAGTGCTCGACAGCAACGACTAGCCAAAAACATTCAGTACTTC.

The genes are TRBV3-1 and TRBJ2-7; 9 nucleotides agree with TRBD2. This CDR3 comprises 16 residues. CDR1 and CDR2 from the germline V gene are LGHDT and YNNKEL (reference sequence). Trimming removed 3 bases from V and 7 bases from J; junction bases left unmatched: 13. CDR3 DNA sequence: TGTGCCAGCAGCCAGGATATCGGCGGGGGGGCCAGTGAGCAGTACTTC. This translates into CASSQDIGGGASEQYF.

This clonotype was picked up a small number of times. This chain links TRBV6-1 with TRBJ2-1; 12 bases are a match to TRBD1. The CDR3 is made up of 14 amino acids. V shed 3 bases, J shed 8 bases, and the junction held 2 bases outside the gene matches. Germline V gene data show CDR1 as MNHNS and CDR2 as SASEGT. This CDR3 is CASSDGTGGDEQFF. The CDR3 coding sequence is TGTGCCAGCAGTGACGGGACAGGGGGCGATGAGCAGTTCTTC.

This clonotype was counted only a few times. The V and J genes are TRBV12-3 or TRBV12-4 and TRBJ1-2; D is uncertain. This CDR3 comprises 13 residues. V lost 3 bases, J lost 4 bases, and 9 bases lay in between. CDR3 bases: TGTGCCAGCAGTTTGACATCTCCCTATGGCTACACCTTC. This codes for CASSLTSPYGYTF.

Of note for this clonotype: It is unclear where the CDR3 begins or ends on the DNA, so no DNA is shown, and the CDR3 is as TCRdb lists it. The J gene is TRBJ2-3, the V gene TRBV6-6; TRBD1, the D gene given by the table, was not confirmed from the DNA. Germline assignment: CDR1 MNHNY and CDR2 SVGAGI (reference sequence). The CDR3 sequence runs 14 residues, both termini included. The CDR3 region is CASILAGAGDTQYF.

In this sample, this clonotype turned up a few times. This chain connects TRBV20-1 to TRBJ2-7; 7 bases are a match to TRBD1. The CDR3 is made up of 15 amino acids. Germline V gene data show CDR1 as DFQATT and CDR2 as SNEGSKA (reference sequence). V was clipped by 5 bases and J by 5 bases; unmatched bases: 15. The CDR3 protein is CSAVVLRGPPDEQYF. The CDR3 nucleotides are TGCAGTGCTGTTGTCCTTAGGGGGCCCCCGGACGAGCAGTACTTC.

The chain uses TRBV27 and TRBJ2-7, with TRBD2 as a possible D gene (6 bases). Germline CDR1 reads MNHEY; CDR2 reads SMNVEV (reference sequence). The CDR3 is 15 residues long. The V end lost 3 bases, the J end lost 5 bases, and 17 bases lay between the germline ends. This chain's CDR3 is CASSFMLTSLHEQYF. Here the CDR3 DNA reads TGTGCCAGCAGTTTTATGCTAACTAGCTTACACGAGCAGTACTTC.

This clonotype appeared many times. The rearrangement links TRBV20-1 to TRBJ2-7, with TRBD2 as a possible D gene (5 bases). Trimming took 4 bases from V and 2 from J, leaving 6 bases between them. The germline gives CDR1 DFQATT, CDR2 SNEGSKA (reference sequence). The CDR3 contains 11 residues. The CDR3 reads CSATGTYEQYF. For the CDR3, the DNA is TGCAGTGCTACCGGGACCTACGAGCAGTACTTC.